The 15 T cell receptor beta chains presented below share a single source sample, sequenced in a study of blood T cells in healthy people across ages (dated by TCRdb to 2013 to 2016). The receptor library was made with 5' RACE. TCRdb records Illumina HiSeq 2500 as the sequencer. A second about 6 to 11 cycle PCR used a sample-barcoded 5' primer and a J-beta primer mix. In-frame beta chains were kept once TCRdb had trimmed the public reads at Q25 with fastp and called clones with MiXCR. Rows are combined by CDR3 protein, so each entry shows the most common genes and DNA. For this sample the table gives some 800,000 distinct CDR3 sequences, of which more than 20% were detected only once. The ten largest clones represent under 4% of the sample. These data were likewise used in another study, on T cells of mothers and their children.

The material sequenced was blood. Every receptor here comes from a boy aged 5-17 years in good health.

This clonotype was counted only a few times. The V and J genes are TRBV15 and TRBJ2-5, with TRBD2 identical over 10 bases. J lost 5 bases, V lost 2 bases, and 14 bases had no gene match. The germline V gene encodes CDR1 LNHNV and CDR2 YYDKDF (reference sequence). This CDR3 has 18 amino acids. This chain's CDR3 is CATSRPQRSGGAGETQYF. The CDR3 nucleotides read TGTGCCACCAGCAGACCACAAAGAAGCGGGGGGGCCGGGGAGACCCAGTACTTC.

The V gene is TRBV28, the J gene TRBJ1-1; TRBD1 matches 9 bases. CDR3 length: 14 amino acids. The V gene's germline CDR1 is MDHEN and CDR2 SYDVKM. With 10 bases clipped from V and 1 base from J, the junction kept 7 bases outside the gene matches. The CDR3 reads CATEMTGGNTEAFF. The CDR3 nucleotides read TGTGCCACTGAGATGACAGGGGGGAACACTGAAGCTTTCTTT. Full variable domain (remainder filled in from reference TRBV28 and TRBJ1-1): DVKVTQSSRYLVKRTGEKVFLECVQDMDHENMFWYRQDPGLGLRLIYFSYDVKMKEKGDIPEGYSVSREKKERFSLILESASTNQTSMYLCATEMTGGNTEAFFGQGTRLTVV.

This clonotype has more than one count but fewer than ten. The CDR3 region is CASSRDIEQYF. CDR3 in DNA: TGTGCCAGCAGCCGGGATATCGAGCAGTACTTC. The gene calls are TRBV7-2 and TRBJ2-1; D might be TRBD2 (5 bases). The assigned J gene may be wrong: the sequence end matches TRBJ2-7 better. CDR1 is SGHTA, CDR2 FQGNSA, per germline. This CDR3 is built from 11 residues.

This clonotype was seen once. V gene TRBV7-2 combines with J gene TRBJ1-6; D is uncertain. The CDR3 is 13 residues long. V lost 4 bases, J lost 7 bases, and 8 bases lay in between. Germline V gives CDR1 SGHTA, CDR2 FQGNSA. The CDR3 DNA sequence: TGTGCCAGCAGCTCCGTGTTGAATTCACCCCTCCACTTT. Protein: CASSSVLNSPLHF.

This clonotype was seen a few times. This chain joins TRBV6-6 and TRBJ1-2, with D hard to call. CDR1 and CDR2 (germline): MNHNY, SVGAGI (reference sequence). The CDR3 totals 14 residues. V lost 3 bases, J lost 2 bases, and 10 bases lay in between. CDR3 DNA sequence: TGTGCCAGCAGTTATGGATCGGACAACTATGGCTACACCTTC. Translated, it gives CASSYGSDNYGYTF.

The chain employs TRBV5-5 and TRBJ1-4; no definite D call. The CDR3 consists of 14 residues. The germline CDR1 and CDR2 sequences are SGHKS and YYEKEE (reference sequence). The V gene lost 3 bases and the J gene lost 8 bases, with 14 bases spanning the gap. The CDR3 bases are TGTGCCAGCAGCTCTCGGGGAGGATTGGAAAAACTGTTTTTT. Protein: CASSSRGGLEKLFF.

The chain recombines TRBV6-1 with TRBJ2-5; 12 bases fit TRBD1. Germline CDR1 and CDR2: MNHNS and SASEGT. The CDR3 extends over 16 amino acids. Trimming took 9 bases from V and 8 from J; bases not matched to a gene: 16. The CDR3 DNA reads as TGTGCCAGTAAAAGCACCGGGACAGGGGGCCCCGGAACCCAGTACTTC. Translated, it gives CASKSTGTGGPGTQYF.

This clonotype has a handful of counts. The rearrangement uses TRBV7-9 and TRBJ2-1; a possible D gene is TRBD1 (5 bases). Germline V gives CDR1 SEHNR, CDR2 FQNEAQ (reference sequence). Deletions cut 0 bases from V and 6 bases from J, with 12 bases between. CDR3 length equals 15 residues. In DNA, the CDR3 is TGTGCCAGCAGCTTAGCGACACTTGGGGCCAATGAGCAGTTCTTC. Protein: CASSLATLGANEQFF.

V and J are TRBV5-1 and TRBJ2-5; 12 nucleotides align to TRBD1. J lost 5 bases, V lost 4 bases, and 9 bases had no gene match. Per germline, CDR1 SGHRS and CDR2 YFSETQ. The CDR3 is 16 amino acids. The CDR3 region has the DNA TGCGCCAGCAGCCTCCGGGACAGGGGGCCGGGGGAGACCCAGTACTTC. As protein: CASSLRDRGPGETQYF.

This clonotype was picked up many times. J is TRBJ2-5 and V is TRBV12-3 or TRBV12-4, with TRBD1 identical over 7 bases. V was pared by 9 bases and J by 4 bases, with 14 bases of the junction left unmatched. This CDR3 has 15 residues. CDR3: CASRIARGPRETQYF. CDR3 coding DNA: TGTGCCAGTAGGATAGCGAGGGGGCCTAGAGAGACCCAGTACTTC.

This clonotype was observed a few times. This chain connects TRBV7-8 to TRBJ2-5; perhaps TRBD2 as D (5 bases). The CDR3 is 18 amino acids. Between the trimmed V and J ends, which lost 2 bases and 0 bases, there was a span of 19 bases. The V gene's germline CDR1 is SGHVS and CDR2 FQNEAQ. CDR3 sequence (DNA): TGTGCCAGCAGCTTAAAGCTAGCCTGGTCGATGTACCAAGAGACCCAGTACTTC. Translated, it gives CASSLKLAWSMYQETQYF.

Turning to this clonotype: A read error may produce the germline difference seen at one junction end. The chain is built from TRBV20-1 and TRBJ1-4; D gene ambiguous. In germline, CDR1 is DFQATT, CDR2 SNEGSKA (reference sequence). The CDR3 is made up of 17 amino acids. DNA of the CDR3: TGCAGGGCTAGAGATCGGGAGTCTATCGACGGAAATGAAAGACTGTTTTTT. This codes for CRARDRESIDGNERLFF.

In regard to this clonotype: Given a much more abundant clone one base away, this may be a read error. The chain is built from TRBV15 and TRBJ2-5; D may match TRBD1 or TRBD2 (7 bases each). There are 16 residues in the CDR3. Per germline, CDR1 LNHNV and CDR2 YYDKDF (reference sequence). The CDR3, as DNA: TGTGCCACCAGCAGAGGCAGGGGGGGGAGAGGGGAGACCCAGTGCTTC. It translates to CATSRGRGGRGETQCF. Complete variable domain (other parts from reference TRBV15 and TRBJ2-5): DAMVIQNPRYQVTQFGKPVTLSCSQTLNHNVMYWYQQKSSQAPKLLFHYYDKDFNNEADTPDNFQSRRPNTSFCFLDIRSPGLGDTAMYLCATSRGRGGRGETQCFGPGTRLLVL.

This clonotype was counted a few times. The genes are TRBV20-1 and TRBJ2-7; a possible D gene is TRBD2 (7 bases). Deletions cut 3 bases from V and 4 bases from J, with 19 bases between. Per germline, CDR1 DFQATT and CDR2 SNEGSKA (reference sequence). The length of the CDR3 is 15 residues. The CDR3 spells CSASSSGGPTYEQYF. The CDR3 DNA reads TGCAGTGCTAGCTCCTCGGGGGGCCCCACTTACGAGCAGTACTTC.

The chain couples TRBV24-1 to TRBJ2-5, with D possibly being TRBD1 or TRBD2 (5 bases each). V was trimmed by 3 bases and J by 2 bases, leaving 12 bases between them. CDR1 is KGHDR and CDR2 is SFDVKD in the germline V gene. The CDR3 covers 15 residues. This CDR3 is CATSDPGTDQETQYF. In DNA form, the CDR3 reads TGTGCCACCAGTGATCCAGGGACGGATCAAGAGACCCAGTACTTC.